The next 29 T cell receptor beta chains were all read from a single sample in a study of blood T cell repertoires in COVID-19. Measured with immunoSEQ multiplex PCR; TCRdb has only the in-frame clones, and not every one. Of about 140,000 clones in the sample, roughly 88% were seen once. The sample comprised peripheral blood. Receptor source: a woman aged 50 to 65 with acute or convalescent COVID-19.

This clone was observed a handful of times. The rearrangement uses TRBV6-6 and TRBJ1-2; no reliable D call. Germline CDR1 reads MNHNY; CDR2 reads SVGAGI (reference sequence). Trimming left V 4 bases short and J 11 bases short, with 8 bases between. CDR3 length equals 10 residues. CDR3 protein: CASSSLLYTF. The CDR3 bases are TGTGCCAGCAGTTCCCTCCTATACACCTTC.

The V and J genes are TRBV5-4 and TRBJ1-1; a possible D gene is TRBD1 (6 bases). Germline-derived CDR1 and CDR2 are SGHNT and YYREEE (reference sequence). V was cut by 6 bases and J by 0 bases, with 15 bases left in between. The CDR3 covers 15 residues. The CDR3 protein is CASTIPGVVNTEAFF. In DNA, the CDR3 is TGTGCCAGCACCATCCCAGGGGTGGTGAACACTGAAGCTTTCTTT. Supplemented by reference TRBV5-4 and TRBJ1-1, the full variable domain reads ETGVTQSPTHLIKTRGQQVTLRCSSQSGHNTVSWYQQALGQGPQFIFQYYREEENGRGNFPPRFSGLQFPNYSSELNVNALELDDSALYLCASTIPGVVNTEAFFGQGTRLTVV.

The rearrangement links TRBV18 to TRBJ1-2; no reliable D call. The CDR3 spans 14 residues. From germline, CDR1 is KGHSH and CDR2 LQKENI. Trimming took 1 base from V and 0 from J, leaving 6 bases between them. CDR3 DNA: TGTGCCAGCTCACCACTTCCAGCTAACTATGGCTACACCTTC. Residues: CASSPLPANYGYTF.

This rearrangement joins TRBV4-2 to TRBJ1-1; D possibly corresponds to TRBD1 (6 bases). Trimming removed 2 bases at V and 1 base at J, with 20 bases between. Germline CDR1 LGHNA, CDR2 YNFKEQ. The CDR3 consists of 18 residues. CDR3: CASSQHTVFGQTNTEAFF. In nucleotides, the CDR3 is TGTGCCAGCAGCCAACATACCGTATTTGGACAGACGAACACTGAAGCTTTCTTT.

The chain couples TRBV19 to TRBJ2-3; D perhaps matches TRBD2 (7 bases). Germline loops: CDR1 LNHDA, CDR2 SQIVND (reference sequence). Trimming took off 1 base at V and 4 bases at J, with 15 bases between the two ends. The CDR3 covers 16 residues. DNA for the CDR3: TGTGCCAGTAGTATAGGGGGGAGGGGGTATCCAGATACGCAGTATTTT. It specifies CASSIGGRGYPDTQYF.

This clone occurred once. The CDR3 DNA reads TGTGCCATCATCCCGGACAGGGCCGGCTATGGCTACACCTTC. Protein product: CAIIPDRAGYGYTF. The chain combines TRBV10-3 with TRBJ1-2; TRBD1 aligns across 8 bases. This CDR3 has 14 residues. CDR1 is ENHRY, CDR2 SYGVKD, per germline. V shed 7 bases and J 4 bases; nucleotides not matched to a gene: 8.

The rearrangement uses TRBV7-6 and TRBJ1-2, with 7 bases aligning to TRBD1. The V and J ends lost 4 bases and 5 bases, in that order; junction bases with no gene match: 10. The CDR3 is made up of 15 amino acids. Germline V gene sequence: CDR1 SGHVS, CDR2 FNYEAQ. The CDR3: CASSSPGQQPYGYTF. The CDR3 nucleotides are TGTGCCAGCAGCTCTCCGGGACAGCAACCTTATGGCTACACCTTC. Full variable domain (remainder filled in from reference TRBV7-6 and TRBJ1-2): GAGVSQSPRYKVTKRGQDVALRCDPISGHVSLYWYRQALGQGPEFLTYFNYEAQQDKSGLPNDRFSAERPEGSISTLTIQRTEQRDSAMYRCASSSPGQQPYGYTFGSGTRLTVV.

The chain is built from TRBV9 and TRBJ1-2; perhaps TRBD1 as D (6 bases). From germline, CDR1 is SGDLS and CDR2 YYNGEE. V lost 2 bases to trimming and J lost 4 bases, with 12 bases between them. The CDR3 loop spans 14 amino acids. Here the CDR3 reads CASSVAGEGYGYTF. In DNA form, the CDR3 reads TGTGCCAGCAGCGTCGCAGGGGAGGGCTATGGCTACACCTTC.

The CDR3 nucleotides read TGTGCCGCAGGACAGGGGGCAGTAGGCACAGATACGCAGTATTTT. Its protein product is CAAGQGAVGTDTQYF. The chain combines TRBV15 with TRBJ2-3; TRBD1 matches at 11 bases. J lost 1 base, V lost 11 bases, and 8 bases had no gene match. CDR1 and CDR2 from the germline V gene are LNHNV and YYDKDF (reference sequence). This CDR3 has 15 amino acids.

V and J are TRBV6-5 and TRBJ2-2; 7 bases agree with TRBD1. V trimming: 6 bases; J trimming: 6 bases; junction bases outside the gene matches: 4. The CDR3 spans 13 residues. The germline gives CDR1 MNHEY, CDR2 SVGAGI. The CDR3: CASRLTGAGELFF. CDR3 nucleotide sequence: TGTGCCAGCAGATTAACAGGGGCCGGGGAGCTGTTTTTT.

A single count supports this clone. J is TRBJ2-1 and V is TRBV6-5; TRBD2 might be the D (7 bases). V was trimmed by 5 bases and J by 9 bases, leaving 20 bases between them. Germline V gene sequence: CDR1 MNHEY, CDR2 SVGAGI. This CDR3 contains 15 residues. The CDR3 nucleotides are TGTGCCAGCAGTACCCAAAGGGGGGGTAAGAGTGAGCAGTTCTTC. Amino acids: CASSTQRGGKSEQFF.

The CDR3 coding sequence is TGTGCCAGCAGCCTGTCACAGGGCTACAATGAGCAGTTCTTC. It encodes CASSLSQGYNEQFF. The chain combines TRBV3-1 (or the pseudogene TRBV3-2) with TRBJ2-1; D possibly corresponds to TRBD1 (6 bases). The CDR3 consists of 14 residues. V lost 4 bases and J lost 3, with 10 bases in between. CDR1 is LGHDT and CDR2 is YNNKEL in the germline V gene (reference sequence).

This clone occurred a few times. This rearrangement joins TRBV18 to TRBJ2-7; 7 positions agree with TRBD1. The CDR3 length is 14 residues. Germline CDR1 reads KGHSH; CDR2 reads LQKENI. V trimming: 4 bases; J trimming: 3 bases; junction bases outside the gene matches: 6. The CDR3 spells CASSRDRDSYEQYF. CDR3 bases: TGTGCCAGCTCACGCGACAGGGATAGCTACGAGCAGTACTTC. Full variable domain (remainder filled in from reference TRBV18 and TRBJ2-7): NAGVMQNPRHLVRRRGQEARLRCSPMKGHSHVYWYRQLPEEGLKFMVYLQKENIIDESGMPKERFSAEFPKEGPSILRIQQVVRGDSAAYFCASSRDRDSYEQYFGPGTRLTVT.

The chain combines TRBV5-5 with TRBJ1-6, with D hard to call. Germline CDR1 SGHKS, CDR2 YYEKEE (reference sequence). Trimming stripped 3 bases from V and 5 bases from J, with 6 bases between. This CDR3 region has 13 residues. In DNA, the CDR3 is TGTGCCAGCAGCTACGGTGATAATTCACCCCTCCACTTT. Translation: CASSYGDNSPLHF.

This chain links TRBV6-4 with TRBJ2-3; TRBD2 agrees at 9 bases. CDR1 MRHNA and CDR2 SNTAGT come from the germline V gene. This CDR3 region has 15 residues. V lost 3 bases, J lost 0 bases, and 1 base stayed unmatched. For the CDR3, the DNA is TGTGCCAGCAGTGAAGCGGGGGGTAGCACAGATACGCAGTATTTT. Translating it yields CASSEAGGSTDTQYF.

This clone was counted between two and nine times. The rearrangement joins TRBV5-1 to TRBJ2-3, with 9 bases matching TRBD1. CDR3 length: 16 amino acids. V trimming: 3 bases; J trimming: 4 bases; junction bases outside the gene matches: 9. Per the germline V gene, CDR1 is SGHRS and CDR2 is YFSETQ. DNA for the CDR3: TGCGCCAGCAGCTCAGTAACAGGGGGCAGAGCAGATACGCAGTATTTT. Its protein product is CASSSVTGGRADTQYF.

Comment on this clone: The sample carries other DNA sequences with the same CDR3. The gene calls are TRBV18 and TRBJ1-5; 7 bases are shared with TRBD1. V shed 2 bases and J 7 bases; nucleotides not matched to a gene: 2. The CDR3 contains 13 residues. CDR1 and CDR2 from the germline V gene are KGHSH and LQKENI. This CDR3 reads CASSPDRDQPQHF. Written as DNA, the CDR3 is TGTGCCAGCTCACCAGACAGGGACCAGCCCCAGCATTTT.

V and J are TRBV19 and TRBJ2-3; 12 positions agree with TRBD2. CDR1 and CDR2 (germline): LNHDA, SQIVND (reference sequence). The V and J ends lost 8 bases and 6 bases, in that order; junction bases with no gene match: 6. The CDR3 contains 14 residues. The CDR3 loop reads CASASGRASDTQYF. The CDR3 DNA follows: TGTGCCAGTGCTAGCGGGAGGGCCTCGGATACGCAGTATTTT.

This chain links TRBV30 with TRBJ2-7, with a weak D call TRBD2 (5 bases). This CDR3 has 11 residues. Germline CDR1 is GTSNPN and CDR2 is SVGIG (reference sequence). With 5 bases removed from V and 6 bases from J, the gap between germline ends came to 11 bases. In DNA, the CDR3 is TGTGCCTGGGGGGAGTTTGTCGAGCAGTACTTC. As protein: CAWGEFVEQYF.

This clone has a single count. The chain employs TRBV7-3 and TRBJ2-2; tentatively, D is TRBD2 (7 bases). CDR3 length: 14 residues. CDR1 SGHTA and CDR2 FQGTGA come from the germline V gene. As DNA, the CDR3 is TGTGCGACCACGAGGGGGGGCACCCCCGGGGAGCTGTTTTTT. This codes for CATTRGGTPGELFF.

The chain links TRBV19 to TRBJ1-1; 9 positions match TRBD1. The V and J ends lost 6 bases and 4 bases, in that order; junction bases with no gene match: 6. CDR3 length: 14 amino acids. Germline V gene lookup returns CDR1 LNHDA and CDR2 SQIVND (reference sequence). CDR3 bases: TGTGCCAGTAGCTCTACAGGGGGCCGCACTGAAGCTTTCTTT. Translated, it gives CASSSTGGRTEAFF.

This chain links TRBV6-6 with TRBJ1-4, with D perhaps TRBD1 (6 bases). With 6 bases removed from V and 5 bases from J, the gap between germline ends came to 16 bases. Germline assignment: CDR1 MNHNY and CDR2 SVGAGI (reference sequence). The CDR3 is 15 amino acids. The CDR3 nucleotides read TGTGCCAGCAGCTCCCCACGGACAGACAATGAAAAACTGTTTTTT. This encodes CASSSPRTDNEKLFF.

The chain carries TRBV5-6 and TRBJ2-1; maybe TRBD2 (5 bases). Trimming removed 0 bases from V and 2 bases from J, with 12 bases in between. This CDR3 comprises 16 residues. Germline-derived CDR1 and CDR2 are SGHDT and YYEEEE. The chain's CDR3 is CASSLVSSHPYNEQFF. The CDR3 bases are TGTGCCAGCAGCTTGGTGTCTAGCCATCCCTACAATGAGCAGTTCTTC.

The table lists this clone with a count of one. This chain links TRBV7-2 with TRBJ1-3; D is unclear. V was shortened by 1 base and J by 0 bases, with 4 bases between the two germline ends. This CDR3 region has 14 residues. CDR1 and CDR2 (germline): SGHTA, FQGNSA. The CDR3: CASSLGLSGNTIYF. The CDR3 bases are TGTGCCAGCAGCTTAGGACTCTCTGGAAACACCATATATTTT.

V usage is TRBV27 and J usage is TRBJ2-7; 8 bases align to TRBD1. The junction had 6 bases not matched to a gene; V was cut back by 4 bases and J by 4 bases. CDR1 MNHEY and CDR2 SMNVEV come from the germline V gene (reference sequence). This CDR3 has 14 amino acids. The CDR3 DNA sequence: TGTGCCAGCAGTTGGGGGACAGGAGGTTACGAGCAGTACTTC. It is translated as CASSWGTGGYEQYF.

The chain employs TRBV5-4 and TRBJ2-4, with D possibly being TRBD1 (6 bases). The assigned J gene may be wrong: the sequence end matches TRBJ2-7 better. The V gene's germline CDR1 is SGHNT and CDR2 YYREEE (reference sequence). The CDR3 consists of 12 residues. CDR3 DNA: TGTGCCAGCAGCTTTAGGACAGCCGAGCAGTACTTC. Translated: CASSFRTAEQYF.

In regard to this clone: Other DNA sequences within the sample encode an identical CDR3. The rearrangement joins TRBV28 to TRBJ2-3; 9 bases line up with TRBD2. The V gene end was trimmed by 2 bases and the J gene end by 2 bases; junction bases not matched to a gene: 5. The CDR3 sequence is 16 residues long. CDR1 and CDR2 (germline): MDHEN, SYDVKM. Here the CDR3 DNA reads TGTGCCAGCAGTTTAGGGGCTAGCGGGGACACAGATACGCAGTATTTT. It yields the protein CASSLGASGDTDTQYF.

The rearrangement uses TRBV7-9 and TRBJ2-7; TRBD2 agrees at 7 bases. The CDR3 sequence is 14 residues long. V lost 4 bases and J lost 5; bases outside the gene matches: 8. Germline values: CDR1 SEHNR, CDR2 FQNEAQ (reference sequence). In nucleotides, the CDR3 is TGTGCCAGCAGCTCCAGCGGGATTTCCAACGAGCAGTACTTC. Protein: CASSSSGISNEQYF.

The gene calls are TRBV19 and TRBJ1-6; D is ambiguous. The CDR3 covers 14 residues. Trimming removed 3 bases at V and 10 bases at J, with 13 bases between. Germline loops: CDR1 LNHDA, CDR2 SQIVND (reference sequence). The CDR3 protein is CASSMSFGGSPLHF. In DNA, the CDR3 is TGTGCCAGTAGTATGTCCTTCGGCGGGTCACCCCTCCACTTT. The full variable domain, with the rest looked up from reference TRBV19 and TRBJ1-6, is DGGITQSPKYLFRKEGQNVTLSCEQNLNHDAMYWYRQDPGQGLRLIYYSQIVNDFQKGDIAEGYSVSREKKESFPLTVTSAQKNPTAFYLCASSMSFGGSPLHFGNGTRLTVT.